What follows are 24 T cell receptor beta chains derived from one specimen sequenced in a study of IL-17A CD8 T cells in psoriatic arthritis synovium. IL-17A and IFNgamma secretion assays labeled CD3+ T cells stimulated around 1.6 hours with PMA and ionomycin. The synovial fluid came from psoriatic arthritis joints with active inflammation. Sequenced by immunoSEQ multiplex PCR; TCRdb stores in-frame clones only, minus some. The table lists over a thousand clones, 70% to 85% of them singletons. Sequences were obtained from IL-17A+ (IFN-gamma+/-) memory CD8+ T cells from synovial fluid. Subset specified: IL-17A+IFNgamma+/- memory CD8+ (Tc17) cells. Receptor source: a human donor with psoriatic arthritis.

This clone has only a few counts. The chain has TRBV30 and TRBJ2-1; 7 bases fit TRBD2. The length of the CDR3 is 15 residues. V trimming: 0 bases; J trimming: 8 bases; junction bases outside the gene matches: 10. The germline CDR1 and CDR2 sequences are GTSNPN and SVGIG (reference sequence). CDR3 region: CAWSVGGSPFDEQFF. CDR3 in DNA: TGTGCCTGGAGTGTCGGGGGGTCCCCCTTTGATGAGCAGTTCTTC.

This clone was found a few times. The chain joins TRBV7-3 to TRBJ1-2, with D tentatively TRBD1 (6 bases). The germline V gene has CDR1 SGHTA and CDR2 FQGTGA. The CDR3 consists of 14 residues. Trimming pared 10 bases from V and 3 bases from J, leaving 18 bases between. The CDR3 region has the DNA TGTGCCAACAAGGTCGGGGGCTGGGACTATGGCTACACCTTC. It is translated as CANKVGGWDYGYTF.

This chain uses TRBV12-5 with TRBJ1-1, with 7 bases fitting TRBD1. Unmatched junction bases numbered 13, after V lost 5 bases and J lost 1 base. CDR1 and CDR2 from the germline V gene are LGHNT and FRNRAP. The CDR3 consists of 17 residues. CDR3 DNA: TGTGCTAGTGGTCAGACAAGAGGGGGCGGCGCGAACACTGAAGCTTTCTTT. Protein product: CASGQTRGGGANTEAFF.

The V and J genes are TRBV9 and TRBJ2-2; 11 bases align to TRBD2. V trimming: 4 bases; J trimming: 5 bases; junction bases outside the gene matches: 10. Looked up from germline, CDR1 is SGDLS and CDR2 is YYNGEE. CDR3 length: 17 amino acids. CDR3 loop: CASSSRPSGGKTGELFF. The CDR3 DNA sequence: TGTGCCAGCAGCTCGAGGCCTAGCGGGGGGAAGACCGGGGAGCTGTTTTTT.

This chain joins TRBV21-1 and TRBJ2-1; the table's D call, TRBD2, was not checked against the DNA. TRBV21-1 is flagged as a pseudogene. This CDR3 has 15 residues. CDR3 nucleotide sequence: TGTGCCAGCAGCAAAGATGGCGGGACTGGCAATGAGCAGTTCTTC. As protein: CASSKDGGTGNEQFF.

The rearrangement links TRBV4-1 to TRBJ2-3; 8 nucleotides line up with TRBD2. Per the germline V gene, CDR1 is MGHRA and CDR2 is YSYEKL. The CDR3 length is 13 residues. Trimming took 4 bases from V and 7 from J; bases not matched to a gene: 4. The CDR3 DNA sequence: TGCGCCAGCAGCCCCTATAGCGGGAATACGCAGTATTTT. Amino acid sequence: CASSPYSGNTQYF.

This sequence joins TRBV6-4 and TRBJ1-5, with no clear D. This CDR3 has 16 amino acids. Per the germline V gene, CDR1 is MRHNA and CDR2 is SNTAGT. Trimming left V 4 bases short and J 0 bases short, with 13 bases between. The CDR3 protein is CASSVHPEVSNQPQHF. The CDR3 coding sequence is TGTGCCAGCAGTGTCCATCCGGAGGTTAGCAATCAGCCCCAGCATTTT.

The chain links TRBV14 to TRBJ2-7; D is unresolved. Trimming took 4 bases from V and 7 from J, leaving 11 bases between them. The CDR3 is made up of 12 amino acids. The V gene's germline CDR1 is SGHDN and CDR2 FVKESK. CDR3 nucleotides: TGTGCCAGCAGCCTCACGATTGGGGAGCAGTACTTC. It encodes CASSLTIGEQYF.

This rearrangement joins TRBV7-8 to TRBJ1-2; perhaps TRBD1 as D (6 bases). Germline CDR1 reads SGHVS; CDR2 reads FQNEAQ. V lost 2 bases and J lost 6, with 13 bases in between. The CDR3 is made up of 14 amino acids. CDR3 DNA: TGTGCCAGCAGCTTATTTCAGGGGACGGATGGCTACACCTTC. Protein: CASSLFQGTDGYTF.

A few counts support this clone. V and J are TRBV27 and TRBJ1-6; possibly TRBD1 for D (5 bases). V was pared by 5 bases and J by 3 bases, with 14 bases between. CDR1 is MNHEY and CDR2 is SMNVEV in the germline V gene (reference sequence). The CDR3 extends over 16 amino acids. The CDR3 region has the DNA TGTGCCAGCAGTCCACGGGACGGGGGCTATAATTCACCCCTCCACTTT. Protein: CASSPRDGGYNSPLHF.

This clone appeared a single time. The V call is TRBV7-3, the J call TRBJ2-7; D may be TRBD1 or TRBD2 (5 bases each). There are 14 residues in the CDR3. V shed 2 bases and J shed 2 bases, with 10 bases lying between them. CDR1 and CDR2 (germline): SGHTA, FQGTGA. The CDR3 coding sequence is TGTGCCAGCAGCTTAGGGGGACGGACCTACGAGCAGTACTTC. Protein product: CASSLGGRTYEQYF.

The chain couples TRBV7-2 to TRBJ2-7; 9 nucleotides match TRBD2. V lost 4 bases and J lost 3; bases outside the gene matches: 4. CDR3 size: 14 residues. The germline V gene encodes CDR1 SGHTA and CDR2 FQGNSA. Written as DNA, the CDR3 is TGTGCCAGCAGCTACGAAGCGGGGGGCTACGAGCAGTACTTC. It codes for CASSYEAGGYEQYF.

This clone has a single count. V gene TRBV4-1 combines with J gene TRBJ2-7, with TRBD1 matching over 8 bases. After removal of 3 bases from V and 3 bases from J, the junction contained 10 bases not matched to a gene. Germline V gene data show CDR1 as MGHRA and CDR2 as YSYEKL. The CDR3 has 16 amino acids. As DNA, the CDR3 is TGCGCCAGCAGCCAGCTCCCAGGGGGCGCCGGCTACGAGCAGTACTTC. Protein: CASSQLPGGAGYEQYF.

The V and J genes are TRBV6-1 and TRBJ2-1; 7 bases line up with TRBD2. The CDR3 length is 14 residues. Trimming took 7 bases from V and 0 from J; bases not matched to a gene: 3. The germline V gene encodes CDR1 MNHNS and CDR2 SASEGT. In DNA, the CDR3 is TGTGCCAGCATAGGCGGGAGCTCCTACAATGAGCAGTTCTTC. Translation: CASIGGSSYNEQFF.

The rearrangement uses TRBV4-1 and TRBJ1-1; no reliable D call. CDR3 length: 13 amino acids. CDR1 is MGHRA, CDR2 YSYEKL, per germline. V dropped 2 bases and J dropped 5 bases, with 9 bases sitting between them. CDR3 region: CASSQIAGTEAFF. The CDR3 DNA is TGCGCCAGCAGCCAAATAGCGGGAACTGAAGCTTTCTTT.

The gene calls are TRBV6-4 and TRBJ2-1; perhaps TRBD2 as D (5 bases). The CDR3 is 15 residues long. V gave up 1 base and J gave up 6 bases, with 13 bases separating them. From germline, CDR1 is MRHNA and CDR2 SNTAGT. CDR3 protein: CASSDWAREGNEQFF. The DNA of the CDR3 is TGTGCCAGCAGTGACTGGGCTAGAGAGGGCAATGAGCAGTTCTTC.

This sequence joins TRBV19 and TRBJ2-7; D is uncertain. V was clipped by 8 bases and J by 6 bases, with 8 bases between them. The germline V gene has CDR1 LNHDA and CDR2 SQIVND (reference sequence). The CDR3 runs 10 residues. This chain's CDR3 is CASGYTEQYF. DNA for the CDR3: TGTGCCAGTGGTTATACCGAGCAGTACTTC. The whole variable domain, filled in from reference TRBV19 and TRBJ2-7, reads DGGITQSPKYLFRKEGQNVTLSCEQNLNHDAMYWYRQDPGQGLRLIYYSQIVNDFQKGDIAEGYSVSREKKESFPLTVTSAQKNPTAFYLCASGYTEQYFGPGTRLTVT.

In this sample, this clone turned up a few times. V usage is TRBV27 and J usage is TRBJ1-6; D remains ambiguous. V was trimmed by 3 bases and J by 8 bases, leaving 11 bases between them. Germline CDR1 MNHEY, CDR2 SMNVEV (reference sequence). This CDR3 is built from 14 residues. The CDR3 is CASSFSLTHSPLHF. CDR3 DNA sequence: TGTGCCAGCAGTTTTAGTTTGACTCATTCACCCCTCCACTTT.

The rearrangement uses TRBV11-2 and TRBJ2-1; D is unclear. Trimming stripped 3 bases from V and 4 bases from J, with 13 bases between. Germline V CDR1 and CDR2: SGHAT, FQNNGV. There are 15 residues in the CDR3. The CDR3, as DNA: TGTGCCAGCAGCTTCCAGACCTCCGGGTACAATGAGCAGTTCTTC. It is translated as CASSFQTSGYNEQFF.

The chain joins TRBV14 to TRBJ2-7; D may be TRBD2 (6 bases). Trimming took 4 bases from V and 3 from J, leaving 16 bases between them. Germline CDR1 reads SGHDN; CDR2 reads FVKESK. There are 15 residues in the CDR3. The CDR3, as DNA: TGTGCCAGCAGCCTCGATTCAGTAGCGGTCTACGAGCAGTACTTC. It specifies CASSLDSVAVYEQYF.

The V and J genes are TRBV10-1 and TRBJ1-1; D unresolved. CDR3 length: 13 residues. V lost 3 bases, J lost 0 bases, and 5 bases lay in between. Germline V gives CDR1 WNHNN, CDR2 SYGVQD (reference sequence). CDR3 DNA: TGCGCCAGCAGTGATGCGGTGAACACTGAAGCTTTCTTT. Translating it yields CASSDAVNTEAFF.

This chain uses TRBV10-3 with TRBJ1-2; D is ambiguous. The CDR3 has 14 residues. The germline V gene encodes CDR1 ENHRY and CDR2 SYGVKD. V lost 3 bases to trimming and J lost 4 bases, with 12 bases between them. The CDR3 spells CAISEEAGGYGYTF. In nucleotides, the CDR3 is TGTGCCATCAGTGAAGAGGCGGGAGGCTATGGCTACACCTTC.

The chain is built from TRBV5-1 and TRBJ1-3; D call uncertain. V was shortened by 5 bases and J by 8 bases, with 11 bases between the two germline ends. Germline CDR1 SGHRS, CDR2 YFSETQ. The CDR3 has 12 amino acids. CDR3 protein: CASRGSWHTIYF. The CDR3 coding sequence is TGCGCCAGCAGGGGGTCATGGCACACCATATATTTT. The variable domain in full, with the rest retrieved from reference TRBV5-1 and TRBJ1-3, is KAGVTQTPRYLIKTRGQQVTLSCSPISGHRSVSWYQQTPGQGLQFLFEYFSETQRNKGNFPGRFSGRQFSNSRSEMNVSTLELGDSALYLCASRGSWHTIYFGEGSWLTVV.

The rearrangement uses TRBV6-1 and TRBJ2-1, with 8 bases identical to TRBD2. This CDR3 is built from 12 residues. In germline, CDR1 is MNHNS, CDR2 SASEGT. Trimming took 3 bases from V and 14 from J; bases not matched to a gene: 6. CDR3 protein: CASSDLSGEEFF. Here the CDR3 DNA reads TGTGCCAGCAGTGACCTTAGCGGGGAAGAGTTCTTC.